These 3 T cell receptor beta chains came from one sample sequenced in a study of OX40 agonist ivuxolimab in advanced cancers. Using immunoSEQ multiplex PCR, the repertoire was profiled, and TCRdb retains in-frame clones only, with some absent. The sample includes about 37,000 clones, roughly 90% seen only once; the top ten take around a fifth. Sample: CD4+ or CD8+ T cells sorted from blood, taken in a trial of the OX40 agonist ivuxolimab. The receptors were gathered from an adult with an advanced solid tumor such as melanoma, head and neck, liver or kidney cancer.

The rearrangement links TRBV5-1 to TRBJ1-2; 12 bases are shared with TRBD1. CDR3 length: 17 amino acids. V lost 4 bases, J lost 3 bases, and 10 bases stayed unmatched. Germline CDR1 SGHRS, CDR2 YFSETQ. In DNA form, the CDR3 reads TGCGCCAGCAGCCTCCGGGACAGGGGGCAGGTGGACTATGGCTACACCTTC. Translated, it gives CASSLRDRGQVDYGYTF.

The chain links TRBV5-5 to TRBJ2-7, with 7 bases lining up with TRBD1. The length of the CDR3 is 16 residues. The germline V gene encodes CDR1 SGHKS and CDR2 YYEKEE (reference sequence). After removal of 3 bases from V and 4 bases from J, the junction contained 13 bases not matched to a gene. This CDR3 reads CASSSSPGQNFYEQYF. The CDR3 DNA reads TGTGCCAGCAGCTCAAGTCCGGGACAGAATTTTTACGAGCAGTACTTC.

The chain is built from TRBV30 and TRBJ1-1; no firm D call. V shed 0 bases and J shed 1 base, with 9 bases lying between them. The CDR3 totals 14 residues. Germline V gene sequence: CDR1 GTSNPN, CDR2 SVGIG (reference sequence). In nucleotides, the CDR3 is TGTGCCTGGAGTGTGCTCTCTCGGAACACTGAAGCTTTCTTT. Its protein is CAWSVLSRNTEAFF.